One sample yielded the 25 T cell receptor beta chains listed below, sequenced in a study of blood T cell repertoires in COVID-19. The protocol was immunoSEQ multiplex PCR, while the TCRdb copy is restricted to in-frame clones and leaves out a portion. In the table there are about 200,000 clones, approximately 85% of which are singletons. The sequencing sample was made of PBMCs or T cells enriched from blood (not recorded which). These receptors were obtained from a man in his forties who had recovered from COVID-19.

The chain joins TRBV19 to TRBJ2-3; D might be TRBD1 (6 bases). CDR1 and CDR2 from the germline V gene are LNHDA and SQIVND (reference sequence). Trimming stripped 6 bases from V and 2 bases from J, with 12 bases between. This CDR3 region has 14 residues. CDR3 nucleotide sequence: TGTGCCAGTAGGGACAGACAGTACACAGATACGCAGTATTTT. It codes for CASRDRQYTDTQYF.

This clone occurred a few times. This CDR3 is also generated by other DNA sequences in the sample. V is TRBV6-5 and J is TRBJ1-1; D is perhaps TRBD1 (5 bases). This CDR3 spans 13 amino acids. Germline-derived CDR1 and CDR2 are MNHEY and SVGAGI. Trimming left V 5 bases short and J 0 bases short, with 7 bases between. The CDR3 loop reads CASSLQVNTEAFF. The CDR3 DNA is TGTGCCAGCAGTCTACAGGTGAACACTGAAGCTTTCTTT.

The table lists this clone with many counts. The chain couples TRBV10-3 to TRBJ1-5; 7 bases agree with TRBD1. The CDR3 totals 13 residues. Germline-derived CDR1 and CDR2 are ENHRY and SYGVKD. V lost 6 bases, J lost 5 bases, and 4 bases stayed unmatched. The CDR3 nucleotides read TGTGCCATCAGCCGGGACAGCGATCAGCCCCAGCATTTT. This sequence encodes CAISRDSDQPQHF.

This clone has just one count. The chain's CDR3 is CASTLNVGGASSYEQYF. CDR3 nucleotides: TGCGCCAGCACCTTAAACGTAGGGGGGGCTAGCTCCTACGAGCAGTACTTC. The rearrangement links TRBV10-2 to TRBJ2-7, with a weak D call TRBD2 (7 bases). CDR1 and CDR2 (germline): WSHSY, SAAADI. The CDR3 spans 17 residues. Trimming left V 7 bases short and J 0 bases short, with 22 bases between.

The V call is TRBV2, the J call TRBJ1-1; possible D gene TRBD1, 6 bases. Germline V gene sequence: CDR1 SNHLY, CDR2 FYNNEI. The V and J ends lost 3 bases and 6 bases respectively, with 8 bases between them. The CDR3 spans 12 residues. CDR3 residues: CASSDDRSEAFF. CDR3 coding DNA: TGTGCCAGCAGTGACGACAGGTCTGAAGCTTTCTTT. Looking up the rest from reference TRBV2 and TRBJ1-1 gives the full variable domain: EPEVTQTPSHQVTQMGQEVILRCVPISNHLYFYWYRQILGQKVEFLVSFYNNEISEKSEIFDDQFSVERPDGSNFTLKIRSTKLEDSAMYFCASSDDRSEAFFGQGTRLTVV.

V gene TRBV4-3 combines with J gene TRBJ1-2; D unclear. Germline V gene lookup returns CDR1 LGHNA and CDR2 YSLEER. The CDR3 has 15 residues. V dropped 0 bases and J dropped 5 bases, with 13 bases sitting between them. This CDR3 reads CASSQDGRGGYGYTF. In DNA, the CDR3 is TGCGCCAGCAGCCAAGATGGGCGGGGAGGGTATGGCTACACCTTC.

This clone was picked up one time. The gene calls are TRBV10-3 and TRBJ1-3, with unresolved D. The V and J ends lost 0 bases and 0 bases respectively, with 6 bases between them. Germline V gene sequence: CDR1 ENHRY, CDR2 SYGVKD. This CDR3 contains 15 residues. The CDR3 loop is CAISESWSSGNTIYF. As DNA, the CDR3 is TGTGCCATCAGTGAGTCTTGGAGCTCTGGAAACACCATATATTTT.

The chain joins TRBV29-1 to TRBJ1-1, with 7 bases aligning to TRBD1. Germline V CDR1 and CDR2: SQVTM, ANQGSEA. The V and J ends lost 4 bases and 0 bases, in that order; junction bases with no gene match: 14. CDR3 length: 17 amino acids. The CDR3 DNA reads as TGCAGCGTTGCCCACTTGTCAACAGGGGCAATGAACACTGAAGCTTTCTTT. The encoded protein is CSVAHLSTGAMNTEAFF.

The chain combines TRBV10-3 with TRBJ2-7, with D possibly TRBD2 on 6 matching bases. The CDR3 has 14 amino acids. CDR1 and CDR2 from the germline V gene are ENHRY and SYGVKD. Trimming removed 6 bases from V and 4 bases from J, with 16 bases in between. The CDR3 DNA follows: TGTGCCATCAGACCTAATAGCGGCCCGTACGAGCAGTACTTC. Amino acid sequence: CAIRPNSGPYEQYF.

This chain uses TRBV5-1 with TRBJ1-4; possible D gene TRBD1, 5 bases. The V gene lost 3 bases and the J gene lost 10 bases, with 7 bases spanning the gap. This CDR3 contains 11 residues. Germline V gene sequence: CDR1 SGHRS, CDR2 YFSETQ. CDR3 residues: CASSSDTKLFF. The DNA of the CDR3 is TGCGCCAGCAGCTCGGACACAAAACTGTTTTTT.

J is TRBJ2-1 and V is TRBV12-3 or TRBV12-4; 11 nucleotides align to TRBD2. The CDR3 is 13 amino acids. V gave up 5 bases and J gave up 12 bases; unmatched junction bases: 6. In DNA form, the CDR3 reads TGTGCCAGCAGTGGGGTAGCGGGAGGGTCGCAGTTCTTC. It yields the protein CASSGVAGGSQFF.

This clone was found once. The V gene is TRBV30, the J gene TRBJ2-5, with 8 bases lining up with TRBD2. Unmatched junction bases numbered 5, after V lost 7 bases and J lost 1 base. This CDR3 is built from 13 residues. Germline CDR1 GTSNPN, CDR2 SVGIG (reference sequence). CDR3 nucleotide sequence: TGTGCCTTTGGCGGGGGGCCCCAAGAGACCCAGTACTTC. It encodes CAFGGGPQETQYF.

CDR3 residues: CASSQVVRTDRDNEKLFF. DNA for the CDR3: TGTGCCAGCAGCCAAGTAGTACGGACAGACAGGGATAATGAAAAACTGTTTTTT. The chain carries TRBV3-1 (or the pseudogene TRBV3-2) and TRBJ1-4; 7 bases are a match to TRBD1. This CDR3 comprises 18 residues. Trimming removed 1 base from V and 4 bases from J; junction bases left unmatched: 12. Germline CDR1 reads LGHDT; CDR2 reads YNNKEL (reference sequence).

The chain is built from TRBV6-5 and TRBJ2-7; 10 nucleotides agree with TRBD1. J gave up 7 bases and V 4 bases, and 7 bases lay outside the gene matches. This CDR3 has 14 amino acids. The V gene's germline CDR1 is MNHEY and CDR2 SVGAGI. The CDR3 region is CASSFGTGDVEQYF. The CDR3 nucleotides are TGTGCCAGCAGTTTTGGGACAGGGGATGTGGAGCAGTACTTC.

V and J are TRBV29-1 and TRBJ2-7; D is possibly TRBD2 (6 bases). CDR1 is SQVTM and CDR2 is ANQGSEA in the germline V gene. This CDR3 spans 11 amino acids. V was cut by 4 bases and J by 7 bases, with 11 bases left in between. The CDR3 protein is CSVGRAREQYF. The CDR3 DNA is TGCAGCGTTGGGAGGGCGAGGGAGCAGTACTTC.

This clone was recorded a few times. The gene calls are TRBV11-2 and TRBJ1-2; 10 bases fit TRBD1. Germline lookup yields CDR1 SGHAT and CDR2 FQNNGV. CDR3 size: 13 residues. V lost 5 bases to trimming and J lost 8 bases; unmatched junction nucleotides: 5. CDR3 residues: CASSRDRGRGYTF. The CDR3 DNA follows: TGTGCCAGCAGCCGTGACAGGGGGCGAGGCTACACCTTC.

The chain carries TRBV2 and TRBJ2-3; possible D gene TRBD1, 5 bases. CDR1 SNHLY and CDR2 FYNNEI come from the germline V gene. The length of the CDR3 is 14 residues. The V and J ends lost 8 bases and 2 bases respectively, with 14 bases between them. Here the CDR3 DNA reads TGTGCCAGCTACCAGGGAATGGTCACAGATACGCAGTATTTT. Encoded protein: CASYQGMVTDTQYF.

This sequence joins TRBV19 and TRBJ1-2, with TRBD1 matching over 9 bases. The V segment lost 6 bases and the J segment 8 bases; nucleotides outside the gene matches: 10. Germline values: CDR1 LNHDA, CDR2 SQIVND (reference sequence). The CDR3 contains 14 residues. The CDR3 DNA reads TGTGCCAGTAGCTTGGGACAGGGCCTCGGGGGCTACACCTTC. It specifies CASSLGQGLGGYTF.

This clone appeared a single time. The chain recombines TRBV10-3 with TRBJ2-7; 7 nucleotides align to TRBD1. The CDR3 covers 16 residues. Germline V lookup: CDR1 ENHRY, CDR2 SYGVKD. V was pared by 4 bases and J by 5 bases, with 14 bases of the junction left unmatched. The CDR3 bases are TGTGCCATCAGTGGCACCGACAGGGACCTTCGGGACGAGCAGTACTTC. It encodes CAISGTDRDLRDEQYF.

V and J are TRBV14 and TRBJ1-4, with D perhaps TRBD1 (6 bases). The germline gives CDR1 SGHDN, CDR2 FVKESK. The CDR3 consists of 14 residues. V lost 3 bases and J lost 5, with 10 bases in between. CDR3 sequence reads: CASSHPGQNEKLFF. CDR3 in DNA: TGTGCCAGCAGCCACCCCGGACAGAATGAAAAACTGTTTTTT.

The chain combines TRBV24-1 with TRBJ2-3, with D perhaps matching TRBD1 (6 bases). The CDR3 has 15 residues. Germline V gives CDR1 KGHDR, CDR2 SFDVKD. Between the trimmed V and J ends, which lost 7 bases and 3 bases, there was a span of 16 bases. The CDR3 region is CATSGNREWTDTQYF. The CDR3 DNA reads as TGTGCCACCAGCGGAAACAGGGAGTGGACAGATACGCAGTATTTT.

The chain uses TRBV6-2 or TRBV6-3 and TRBJ1-6, with D possibly TRBD1 on 5 matching bases. V shed 6 bases and J shed 7 bases, with 19 bases lying between them. Germline CDR1 MNHEY, CDR2 SVGEGT. The CDR3 totals 16 residues. CDR3 nucleotides: TGTGCCAGCAGCCCTCGGGGGTCTAGGTACAATTCACCCCTCCACTTT. It yields the protein CASSPRGSRYNSPLHF.

This chain connects TRBV10-1 to TRBJ2-1, with a possible D match to TRBD2 (5 bases). CDR1 and CDR2 from the germline V gene are WNHNN and SYGVQD (reference sequence). This CDR3 comprises 19 residues. V dropped 6 bases and J dropped 9 bases, with 33 bases sitting between them. The chain's CDR3 is CASSQRVVQGNSDTCEQFF. CDR3 nucleotides: TGCGCCAGCAGCCAGAGGGTAGTCCAAGGTAATAGCGACACATGTGAGCAGTTCTTC.

V is TRBV12-3 or TRBV12-4 and J is TRBJ2-2, with TRBD2 matching over 7 bases. Losses at the gene ends were 6 bases for V and 6 bases for J; bases not matched to a gene: 4. The CDR3 totals 13 residues. The CDR3 loop is CASRLGRAGELFF. The CDR3 DNA reads as TGTGCCAGCAGACTGGGGAGGGCCGGGGAGCTGTTTTTT.

This rearrangement joins TRBV5-1 to TRBJ1-2; 8 positions agree with TRBD1. The CDR3 sequence is 13 residues long. Unmatched junction bases numbered 2, after V lost 4 bases and J lost 3 bases. From germline, CDR1 is SGHRS and CDR2 YFSETQ. This CDR3 is CASSKTGDYGYTF. DNA of the CDR3: TGCGCCAGCAGCAAGACAGGGGACTATGGCTACACCTTC.